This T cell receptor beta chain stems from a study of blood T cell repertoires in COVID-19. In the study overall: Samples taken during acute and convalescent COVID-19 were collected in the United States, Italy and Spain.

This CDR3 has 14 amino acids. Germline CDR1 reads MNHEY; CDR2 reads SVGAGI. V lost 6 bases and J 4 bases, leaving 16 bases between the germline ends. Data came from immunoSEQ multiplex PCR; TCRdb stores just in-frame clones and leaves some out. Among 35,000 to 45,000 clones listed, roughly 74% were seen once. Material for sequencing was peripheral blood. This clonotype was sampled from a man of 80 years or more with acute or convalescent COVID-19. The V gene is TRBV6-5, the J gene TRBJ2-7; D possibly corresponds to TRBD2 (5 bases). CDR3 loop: CASSEPPGYYEQYF. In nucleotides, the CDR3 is TGTGCCAGCAGCGAGCCTCCGGGGTATTACGAGCAGTACTTC.